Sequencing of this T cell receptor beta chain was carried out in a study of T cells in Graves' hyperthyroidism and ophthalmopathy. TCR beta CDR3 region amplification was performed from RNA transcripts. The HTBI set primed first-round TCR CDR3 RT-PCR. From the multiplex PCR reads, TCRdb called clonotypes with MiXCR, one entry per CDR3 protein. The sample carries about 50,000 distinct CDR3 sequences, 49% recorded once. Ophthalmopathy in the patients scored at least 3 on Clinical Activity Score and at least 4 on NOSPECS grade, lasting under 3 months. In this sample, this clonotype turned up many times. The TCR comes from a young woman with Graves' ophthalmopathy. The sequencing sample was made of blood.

The CDR3 sequence is CASSRSTAGELFF. DNA for the CDR3: TGCGCCAGCAGCCGTAGCACCGCCGGGGAGCTGTTTTTT. This sequence joins TRBV10-1 and TRBJ2-2; D is undetermined. V was trimmed by 6 bases and J by 6 bases, leaving 11 bases between them. CDR1 and CDR2 from the germline V gene are WNHNN and SYGVQD (reference sequence). The length of the CDR3 is 13 residues.